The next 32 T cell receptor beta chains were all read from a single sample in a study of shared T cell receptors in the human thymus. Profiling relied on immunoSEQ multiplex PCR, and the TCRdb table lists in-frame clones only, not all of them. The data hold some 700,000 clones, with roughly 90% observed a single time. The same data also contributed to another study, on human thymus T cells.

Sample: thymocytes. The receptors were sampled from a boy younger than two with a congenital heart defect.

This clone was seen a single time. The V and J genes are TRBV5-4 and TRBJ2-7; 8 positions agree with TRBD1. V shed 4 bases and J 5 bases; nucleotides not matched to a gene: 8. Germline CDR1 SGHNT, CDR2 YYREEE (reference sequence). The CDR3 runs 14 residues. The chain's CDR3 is CASSLRTGPHEQYF. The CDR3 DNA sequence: TGTGCCAGCAGCCTTCGGACAGGGCCCCACGAGCAGTACTTC.

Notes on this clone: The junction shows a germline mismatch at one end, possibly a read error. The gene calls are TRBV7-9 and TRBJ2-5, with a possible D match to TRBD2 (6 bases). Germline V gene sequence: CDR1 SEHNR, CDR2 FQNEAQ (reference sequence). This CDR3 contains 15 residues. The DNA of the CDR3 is TGTGCCAGCAGCACCTACGGCGGGGACCAGGAGACCCAGTACTTC. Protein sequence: CASSTYGGDQETQYF.

Here the CDR3 reads CASSLEAGGPRRTDTQYF. CDR3 DNA: TGCGCCAGCAGCTTGGAAGCGGGAGGGCCTAGGAGAACAGATACGCAGTATTTT. The chain has TRBV5-1 and TRBJ2-3; 10 positions match TRBD2. This CDR3 has 18 amino acids. The V gene's germline CDR1 is SGHRS and CDR2 YFSETQ. V lost 0 bases, J lost 3 bases, and 10 bases stayed unmatched.

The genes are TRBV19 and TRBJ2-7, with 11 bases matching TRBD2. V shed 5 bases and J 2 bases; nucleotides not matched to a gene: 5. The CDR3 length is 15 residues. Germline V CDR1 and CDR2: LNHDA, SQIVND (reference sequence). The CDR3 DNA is TGTGCCAGTAGTGCCGGACTAGCGGGCCCCTACGAGCAGTACTTC. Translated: CASSAGLAGPYEQYF.

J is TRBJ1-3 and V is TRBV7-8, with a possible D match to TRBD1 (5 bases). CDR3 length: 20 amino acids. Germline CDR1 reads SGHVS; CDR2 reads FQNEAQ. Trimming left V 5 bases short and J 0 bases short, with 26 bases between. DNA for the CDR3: TGTGCCAGCAGCACCCCGGGCAGGGTTCATCCTTCTCGCTCTGGAAACACCATATATTTT. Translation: CASSTPGRVHPSRSGNTIYF.

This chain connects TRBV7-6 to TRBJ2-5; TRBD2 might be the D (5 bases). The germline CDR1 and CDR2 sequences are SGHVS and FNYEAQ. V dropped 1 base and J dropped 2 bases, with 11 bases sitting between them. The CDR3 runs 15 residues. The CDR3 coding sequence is TGTGCCAGCAGCTTAGGACGAGGGCCACAAGAGACCCAGTACTTC. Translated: CASSLGRGPQETQYF.

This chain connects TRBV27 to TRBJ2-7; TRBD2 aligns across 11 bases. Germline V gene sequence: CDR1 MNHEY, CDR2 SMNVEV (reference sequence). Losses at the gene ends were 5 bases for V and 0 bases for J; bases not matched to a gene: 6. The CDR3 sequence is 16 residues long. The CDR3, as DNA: TGTGCCAGCAGTACACCCGGGACTAGCGGCTCCTACGAGCAGTACTTC. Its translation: CASSTPGTSGSYEQYF.

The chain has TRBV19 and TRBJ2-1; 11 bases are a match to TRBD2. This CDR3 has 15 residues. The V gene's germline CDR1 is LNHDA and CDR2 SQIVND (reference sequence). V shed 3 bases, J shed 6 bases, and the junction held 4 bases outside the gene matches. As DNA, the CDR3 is TGTGCCAGTAGTATTCGTCTAGCGGGAGGCAATGAGCAGTTCTTC. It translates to CASSIRLAGGNEQFF.

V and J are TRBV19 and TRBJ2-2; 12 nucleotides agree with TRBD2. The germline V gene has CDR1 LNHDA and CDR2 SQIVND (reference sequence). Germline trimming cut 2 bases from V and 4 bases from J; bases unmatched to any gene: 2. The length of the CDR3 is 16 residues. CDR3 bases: TGTGCCAGTAGTATACTAGCGGGAGGGCCCACCGGGGAGCTGTTTTTT. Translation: CASSILAGGPTGELFF.

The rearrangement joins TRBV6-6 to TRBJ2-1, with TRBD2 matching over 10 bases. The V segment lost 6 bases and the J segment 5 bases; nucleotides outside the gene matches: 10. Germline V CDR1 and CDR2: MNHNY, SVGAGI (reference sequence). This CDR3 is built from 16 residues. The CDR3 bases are TGTGCCAGCAGGGAGGGACTAGCGAGGTCCCACAATGAGCAGTTCTTC. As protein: CASREGLARSHNEQFF.

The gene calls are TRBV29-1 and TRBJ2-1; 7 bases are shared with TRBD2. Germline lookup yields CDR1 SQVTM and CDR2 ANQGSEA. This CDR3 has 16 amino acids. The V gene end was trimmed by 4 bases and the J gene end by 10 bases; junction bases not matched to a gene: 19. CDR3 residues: CSVGDGREPNAGEQFF. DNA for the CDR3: TGCAGCGTTGGAGACGGGCGGGAGCCTAACGCGGGCGAGCAGTTCTTC.

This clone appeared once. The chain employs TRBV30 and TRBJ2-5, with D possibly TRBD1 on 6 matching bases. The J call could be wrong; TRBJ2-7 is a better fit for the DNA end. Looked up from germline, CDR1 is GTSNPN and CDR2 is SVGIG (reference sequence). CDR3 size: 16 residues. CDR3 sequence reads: CAWSVRVQGLGYEQYF. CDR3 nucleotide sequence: TGTGCCTGGAGTGTACGGGTCCAGGGGTTGGGCTACGAGCAGTACTTC.

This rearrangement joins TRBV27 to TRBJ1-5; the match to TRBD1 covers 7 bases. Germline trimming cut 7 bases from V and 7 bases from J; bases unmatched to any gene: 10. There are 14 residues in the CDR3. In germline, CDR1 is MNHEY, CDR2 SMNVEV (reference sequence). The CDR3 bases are TGTGCCAGCATGCGGTACAGGGGTTCCCAGCCCCAGCATTTT. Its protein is CASMRYRGSQPQHF.

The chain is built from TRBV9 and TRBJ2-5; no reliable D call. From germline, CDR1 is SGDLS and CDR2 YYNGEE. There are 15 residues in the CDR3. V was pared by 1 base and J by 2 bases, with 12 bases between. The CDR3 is CASSVSAGAQETQYF. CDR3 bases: TGTGCCAGCAGCGTAAGTGCTGGAGCACAAGAGACCCAGTACTTC.

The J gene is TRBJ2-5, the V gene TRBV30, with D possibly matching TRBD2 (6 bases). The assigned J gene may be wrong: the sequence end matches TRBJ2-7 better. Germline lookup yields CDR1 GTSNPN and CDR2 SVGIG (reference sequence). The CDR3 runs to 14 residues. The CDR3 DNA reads TGTGCCTGGAGTGGGGGGGAACGGTCCTACGAGCAGTACTTC. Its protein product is CAWSGGERSYEQYF.

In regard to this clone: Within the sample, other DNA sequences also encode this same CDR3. The CDR3 protein is CASSPGQGTEAFF. The CDR3 bases are TGTGCCAGCAGCCCCGGACAGGGCACTGAAGCTTTCTTT. The rearrangement joins TRBV5-4 to TRBJ1-1; 8 nucleotides agree with TRBD1. This CDR3 region has 13 residues. Germline loops: CDR1 SGHNT, CDR2 YYREEE (reference sequence). V gave up 4 bases and J gave up 4 bases; unmatched junction bases: 3.

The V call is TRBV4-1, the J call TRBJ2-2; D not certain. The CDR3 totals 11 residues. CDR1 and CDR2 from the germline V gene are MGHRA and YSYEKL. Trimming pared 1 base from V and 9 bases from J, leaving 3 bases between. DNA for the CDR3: TGCGCCAGCAGCCAAGGGCGGGAGCTGTTTTTT. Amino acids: CASSQGRELFF.

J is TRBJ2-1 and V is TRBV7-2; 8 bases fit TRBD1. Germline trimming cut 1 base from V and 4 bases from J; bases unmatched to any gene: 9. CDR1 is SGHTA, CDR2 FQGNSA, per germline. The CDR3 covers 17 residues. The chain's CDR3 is CASSLGALRDRYNEQFF. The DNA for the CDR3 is TGTGCCAGCAGCTTAGGAGCCCTACGGGACAGGTACAATGAGCAGTTCTTC.

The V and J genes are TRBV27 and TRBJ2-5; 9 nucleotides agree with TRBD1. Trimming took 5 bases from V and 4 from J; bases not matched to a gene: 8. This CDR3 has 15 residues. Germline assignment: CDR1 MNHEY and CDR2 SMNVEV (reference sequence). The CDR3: CASSPRTGERETQYF. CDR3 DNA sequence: TGTGCCAGCAGTCCTCGGACAGGGGAGCGAGAGACCCAGTACTTC.

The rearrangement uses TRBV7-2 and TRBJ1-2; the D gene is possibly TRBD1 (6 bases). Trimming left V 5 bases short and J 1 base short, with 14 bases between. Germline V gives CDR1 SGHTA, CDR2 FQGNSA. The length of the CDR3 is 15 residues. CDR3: CASSPRGALNYGYTF. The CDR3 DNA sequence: TGTGCCAGCAGCCCCCGGGGGGCACTTAACTATGGCTACACCTTC.

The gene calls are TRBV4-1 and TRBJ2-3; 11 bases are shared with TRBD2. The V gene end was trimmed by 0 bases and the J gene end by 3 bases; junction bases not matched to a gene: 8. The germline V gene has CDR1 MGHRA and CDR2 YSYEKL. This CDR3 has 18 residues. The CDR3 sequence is CASSQENSGRARTDTQYF. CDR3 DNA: TGCGCCAGCAGCCAAGAGAATAGCGGGAGGGCTCGGACAGATACGCAGTATTTT.

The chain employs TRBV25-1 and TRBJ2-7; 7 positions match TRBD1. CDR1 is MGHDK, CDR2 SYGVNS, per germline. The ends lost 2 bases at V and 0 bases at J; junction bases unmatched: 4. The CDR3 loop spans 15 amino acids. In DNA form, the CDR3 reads TGTGCCAGCAGTGAAGGGCCAGGGGGCTCCTACGAGCAGTACTTC. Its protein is CASSEGPGGSYEQYF.

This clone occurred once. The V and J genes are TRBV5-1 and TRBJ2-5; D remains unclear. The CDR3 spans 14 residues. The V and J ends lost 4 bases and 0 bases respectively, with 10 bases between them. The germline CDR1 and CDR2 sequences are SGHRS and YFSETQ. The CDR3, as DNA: TGCGCCAGCAGCACGCACCGGTACCAAGAGACCCAGTACTTC. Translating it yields CASSTHRYQETQYF.

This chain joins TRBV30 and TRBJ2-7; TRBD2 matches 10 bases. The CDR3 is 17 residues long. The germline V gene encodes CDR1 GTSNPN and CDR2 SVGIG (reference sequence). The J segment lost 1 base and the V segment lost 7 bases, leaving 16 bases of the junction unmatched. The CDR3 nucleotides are TGTGCCTACCTAGGGGCTAGCGGGAGCTGGGCTTCCTACGAGCAGTACTTC. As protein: CAYLGASGSWASYEQYF.

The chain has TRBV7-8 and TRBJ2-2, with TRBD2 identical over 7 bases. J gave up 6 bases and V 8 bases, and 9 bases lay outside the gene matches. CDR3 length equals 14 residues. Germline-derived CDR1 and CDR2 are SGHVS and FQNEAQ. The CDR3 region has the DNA TGTGCCAGCCGGGGGAGGGAGAGGTCCGGGGAGCTGTTTTTT. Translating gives CASRGRERSGELFF.

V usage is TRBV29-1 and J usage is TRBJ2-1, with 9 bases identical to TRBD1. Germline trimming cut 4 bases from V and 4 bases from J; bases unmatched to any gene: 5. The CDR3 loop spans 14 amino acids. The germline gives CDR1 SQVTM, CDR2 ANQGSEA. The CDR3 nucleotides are TGCAGCGTTGGTGGGACAGGGAGGTACAATGAGCAGTTCTTC. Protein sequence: CSVGGTGRYNEQFF.

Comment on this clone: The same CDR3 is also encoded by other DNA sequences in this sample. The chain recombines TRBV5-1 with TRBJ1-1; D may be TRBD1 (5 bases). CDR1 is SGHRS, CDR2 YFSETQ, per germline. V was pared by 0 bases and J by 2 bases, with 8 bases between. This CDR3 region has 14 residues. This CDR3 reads CASSLGRENTEAFF. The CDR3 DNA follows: TGCGCCAGCAGCTTGGGCAGGGAAAACACTGAAGCTTTCTTT.

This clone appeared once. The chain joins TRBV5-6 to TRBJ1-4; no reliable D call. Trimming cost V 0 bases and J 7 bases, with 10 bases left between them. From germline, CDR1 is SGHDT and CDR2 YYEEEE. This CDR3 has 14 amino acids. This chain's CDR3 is CASSLGGAGEKLFF. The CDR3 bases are TGTGCCAGCAGCTTGGGGGGAGCGGGTGAAAAACTGTTTTTT.

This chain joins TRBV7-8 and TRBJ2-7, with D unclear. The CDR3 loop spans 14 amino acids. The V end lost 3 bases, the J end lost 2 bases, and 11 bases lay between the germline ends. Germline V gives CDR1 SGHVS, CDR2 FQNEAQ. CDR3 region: CASSFRQATYEQYF. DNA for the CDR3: TGTGCCAGCAGCTTCCGGCAGGCAACCTACGAGCAGTACTTC.

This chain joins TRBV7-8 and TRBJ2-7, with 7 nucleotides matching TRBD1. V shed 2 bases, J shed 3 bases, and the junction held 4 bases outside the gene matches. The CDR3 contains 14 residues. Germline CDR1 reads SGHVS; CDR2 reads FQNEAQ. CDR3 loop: CASSLRDSRYEQYF. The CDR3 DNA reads TGTGCCAGCAGCTTAAGGGACAGCCGCTACGAGCAGTACTTC.

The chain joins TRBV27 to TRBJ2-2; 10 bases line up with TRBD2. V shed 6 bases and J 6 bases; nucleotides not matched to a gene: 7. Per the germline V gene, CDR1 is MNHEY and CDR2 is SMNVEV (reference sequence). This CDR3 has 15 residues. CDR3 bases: TGTGCCAGCAGGCGGACTAGCGGAGGGGCCGGGGAGCTGTTTTTT. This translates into CASRRTSGGAGELFF.

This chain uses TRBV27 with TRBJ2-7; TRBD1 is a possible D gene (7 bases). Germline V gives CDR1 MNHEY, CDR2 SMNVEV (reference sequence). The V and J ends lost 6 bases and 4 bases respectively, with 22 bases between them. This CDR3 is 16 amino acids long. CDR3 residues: CASSSRSDREDYEQYF. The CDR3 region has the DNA TGTGCCAGCAGCTCCCGGTCCGACAGGGAGGATTACGAGCAGTACTTC.